This T cell receptor beta chain emerged from a study of blood T cell repertoires in COVID-19. Background on the study: Both acute and convalescent COVID-19 samples were obtained from the United States, Italy and Spain. In each case, the material was cDNA or gDNA derived from T cells, B-cell-depleted T cells, or PBMCs.

The CDR3 covers 13 residues. Trimming removed 3 bases from V and 1 base from J, with 6 bases in between. Original data processing: Estimated nucleated cell counts came from reference gene primer amplification. Profiling relied on immunoSEQ multiplex PCR, and the TCRdb table lists in-frame clones only, not all of them. V, J and clone size are taken as reported in that table, and D and trimming were inferred from the DNA itself. The table lists 85,000 to 100,000 clones, under 85% of them singletons. This chain connects TRBV12-3 or TRBV12-4 to TRBJ1-1; no reliable D call. The sequence was collected from a human donor in a cohort sampled during active COVID-19. The specimen sequenced was peripheral blood. CDR3 residues: CASSFAGNTEAFF. DNA of the CDR3: TGTGCCAGCAGTTTTGCGGGGAACACTGAAGCTTTCTTT.